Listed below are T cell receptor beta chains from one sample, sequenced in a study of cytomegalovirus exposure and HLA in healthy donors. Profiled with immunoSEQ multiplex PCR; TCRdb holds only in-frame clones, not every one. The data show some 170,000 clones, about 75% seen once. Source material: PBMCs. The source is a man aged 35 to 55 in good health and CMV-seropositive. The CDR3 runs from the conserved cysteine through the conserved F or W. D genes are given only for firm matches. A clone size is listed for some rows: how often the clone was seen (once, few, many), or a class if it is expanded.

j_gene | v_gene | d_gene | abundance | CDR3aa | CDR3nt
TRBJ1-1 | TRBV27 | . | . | CASRSVAQAFF | TGTGCCAGCAGGAGTGTAGCTCAAGCTTTCTTT
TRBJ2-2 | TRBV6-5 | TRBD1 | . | CASRPGQGATGELFF | TGTGCCAGCAGACCCGGACAGGGGGCGACCGGGGAGCTGTTTTTT
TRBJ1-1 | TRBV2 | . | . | CASNREQNTEAFF | TGTGCCAGTAACAGGGAGCAGAACACTGAAGCTTTCTTT
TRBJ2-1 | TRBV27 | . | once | CASGRTGDIDEQFF | TGTGCCAGTGGCCGGACGGGGGATATCGATGAGCAGTTCTTC
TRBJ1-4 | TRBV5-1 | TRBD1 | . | CASSVTGGLFEKLFF | TGCGCCAGCAGCGTCACAGGGGGCTTATTTGAAAAACTGTTTTTT
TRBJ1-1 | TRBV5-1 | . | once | CASSLDSLNAEAFF | TGCGCCAGCAGCTTGGACAGCCTCAACGCTGAAGCTTTCTTT
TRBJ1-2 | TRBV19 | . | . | CASSIAGGVTYGYTF | TGTGCCAGTAGCATCGCCGGAGGGGTGACCTATGGCTACACCTTC
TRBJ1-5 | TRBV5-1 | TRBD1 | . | CASSLEGTGRGPQHF | TGCGCCAGCAGCTTGGAAGGGACAGGAAGGGGGCCCCAGCATTTT
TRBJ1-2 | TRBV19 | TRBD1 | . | CASSTSGQGARNYGYTF | TGTGCCAGTTCTACATCGGGACAGGGGGCGCGTAACTATGGCTACACCTTC
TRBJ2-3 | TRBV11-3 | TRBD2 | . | CASSLRLAGRDTQYF | TGTGCCAGCAGCTTACGACTAGCGGGACGAGATACGCAGTATTTT
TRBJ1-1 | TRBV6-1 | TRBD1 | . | CASSPGGEAFF | TGTGCCAGCAGTCCAGGGGGTGAAGCTTTCTTT
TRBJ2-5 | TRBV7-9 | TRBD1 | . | CASSYTGGYGTQYF | TGTGCCAGCAGCTACACAGGGGGCTACGGGACCCAGTACTTC
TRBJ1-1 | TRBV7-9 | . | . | CASSLLGINTEAFF | TGTGCCAGCAGCTTACTAGGCATCAACACTGAAGCTTTCTTT
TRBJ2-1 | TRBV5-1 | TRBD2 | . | CATSPPGLAGANEQFF | TGCGCCACCAGTCCCCCGGGACTAGCGGGAGCCAATGAGCAGTTCTTC
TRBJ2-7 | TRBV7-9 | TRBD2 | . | CSSSLNSGRATYEQYF | TGTTCCAGCAGCTTAAATAGCGGGAGGGCCACCTACGAGCAGTACTTC
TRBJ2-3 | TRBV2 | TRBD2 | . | CASSRAGTTDTQYF | TGTGCCAGCAGTAGAGCGGGGACCACAGATACGCAGTATTTT
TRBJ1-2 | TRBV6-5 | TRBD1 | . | CASSYSRGRGGYTF | TGTGCCAGCAGTTACTCGAGGGGGCGCGGGGGCTACACCTTC
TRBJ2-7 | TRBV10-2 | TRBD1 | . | CASSPGQGSYEQYF | TGCGCCAGCAGTCCGGGACAGGGGTCCTACGAGCAGTACTTC
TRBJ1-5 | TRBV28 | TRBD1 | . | CASSLETGGYGPQHF | TGTGCCAGCAGTTTAGAAACAGGGGGATACGGGCCCCAGCATTTT
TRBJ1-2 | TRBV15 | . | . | CATSRDLGGNYGYTF | TGTGCCACCAGCAGAGATTTGGGCGGGAACTATGGCTACACCTTC
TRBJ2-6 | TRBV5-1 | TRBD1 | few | CASSSQGAGANGLTF | TGCGCCAGCAGCTCGCAGGGGGCTGGGGCCAACGGCCTGACTTTC
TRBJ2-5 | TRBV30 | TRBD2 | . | CAWRSLAGGRETQYF | TGTGCCTGGAGGTCACTAGCGGGAGGGCGGGAGACCCAGTACTTC
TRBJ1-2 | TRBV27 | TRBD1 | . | CASTKRQGAERYTF | TGTGCCAGCACAAAGCGCCAGGGGGCAGAACGCTACACCTTC
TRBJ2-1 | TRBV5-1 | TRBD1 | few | CASSGRDRDSYNEQFF | TGCGCCAGCAGCGGCCGGGACAGGGACTCCTACAATGAGCAGTTCTTC
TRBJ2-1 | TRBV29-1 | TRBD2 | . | CSVGASGKGQSYNEQFF | TGCAGCGTTGGGGCTAGCGGGAAAGGTCAGAGTTACAATGAGCAGTTCTTC
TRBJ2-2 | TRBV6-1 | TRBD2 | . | CALAGRTGELFF | TGTGCCCTAGCGGGGCGGACCGGGGAGCTGTTTTTT
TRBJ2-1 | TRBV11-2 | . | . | CASSLEPGVNEQFF | TGTGCCAGCAGCTTAGAGCCAGGGGTGAATGAGCAGTTCTTC
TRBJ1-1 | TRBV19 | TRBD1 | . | CASSQGDNTEAFF | TGTGCCAGTAGTCAGGGGGACAACACTGAAGCTTTCTTT
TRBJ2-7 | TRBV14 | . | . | CASSQDLRGSYLPYEQYF | TGTGCCAGCAGCCAAGATTTAAGGGGGAGTTACCTTCCCTACGAGCAGTACTTC